The entry that follows covers one T cell receptor beta chain sequence. Antigen unknown. The data are from a study of cytomegalovirus exposure and HLA in healthy donors. Study-wide results and limits: Researchers reported in a later analysis that a missense DCLRE1C variant was tied to TCR beta V- and J-gene trimming. Reports indicated that the classifier achieved high specificity and sensitivity in diagnosing cytomegalovirus status. In a later analysis, HLA-C alleles had the fewest associated TCRs, DRB1 alleles the most.

The PCR employed 60 Vbeta primers together with 13 Jbeta primers. Original analysis: An analysis that came later counted 73 million or so unique TCR beta chains, approximately 12 million shared. Clones were sequenced by immunoSEQ multiplex PCR, and TCRdb holds only the in-frame ones, with some missing. V, J and clone size reflect that table, while D and trimming were determined from the DNA. The data contain around 30,000 clones, 44% of them singletons. The CDR3 is 15 residues long. V lost 1 base and J 0 bases, leaving 8 bases between the germline ends. Germline loops: CDR1 SGHTA, CDR2 FQGTGA. Sequenced material: PBMCs. This receptor was identified in a woman in her fifties or sixties in good health and CMV-seronegative. This chain joins TRBV7-3 and TRBJ2-3; D might be TRBD2 (5 bases). CDR3: CASSLIAGSTDTQYF. As DNA, the CDR3 is TGTGCCAGCAGCTTAATCGCGGGTAGCACAGATACGCAGTATTTT.